The T cell receptor (beta chain) described here comes from a study of OX40 agonist ivuxolimab in advanced cancers. About the research overall: Ivuxolimab, an agonist antibody against OX40 (CD134), was given to patients. Recorded diagnoses for dose-escalation patients were hepatocellular carcinoma, melanoma, renal cell or head and neck cancer. Every 2 weeks, patients got intravenous ivuxolimab at one of six dose levels (0.01-10 mg/kg). Whole-study findings and limits: Among the lowest peripheral clonal expansion occurred in 0.1-3.0 mg/kg partial responders.

Comments on this clone: Its antigen is as yet unknown.

Clones were sequenced by immunoSEQ multiplex PCR, and TCRdb holds only the in-frame ones, with some missing. The sample includes 75,000 to 90,000 clones, under 95% of them seen just once. The sequence derives from an adult with an advanced solid tumor such as melanoma, head and neck, liver or kidney cancer. The sample was CD4+ or CD8+ T cells sorted from blood, taken in a trial of the OX40 agonist ivuxolimab.

DNA for the CDR3: TGTGCCAGCAGTTTAAGGGGATCCTTAGGCTACACCTTC. Its protein product is CASSLRGSLGYTF. V gene TRBV28 combines with J gene TRBJ1-2, with D maybe TRBD1 (5 bases). Germline V gives CDR1 MDHEN, CDR2 SYDVKM. The CDR3 is 13 amino acids. V was cut by 2 bases and J by 8 bases, with 12 bases left in between.